This T cell receptor beta chain was obtained from a study of memory CD4+ T cells and cytomegalovirus serostatus. At the level of the study: Donors were healthy Belgian adults, some 10 CMV seropositive and 24 seronegative.

The V gene end was trimmed by 6 bases and the J gene end by 5 bases; junction bases not matched to a gene: 17. The CDR3 is 19 residues long. Germline V lookup: CDR1 MNHNS, CDR2 SASEGT. Profiling relied on immunoSEQ multiplex PCR, and the TCRdb table lists in-frame clones only, not all of them. The sample yields almost 55,000 clones, about 80% seen once. Single viable CD3+CD4+CD8-CD45RO+ cells were sorted as the memory CD4+ T cells. The chain carries TRBV6-1 and TRBJ2-1; 12 nucleotides align to TRBD2. This TCR was recovered from an adult in good health and CMV-seronegative. Sequencing input: memory CD4+ T cells from blood. The CDR3 loop is CASSELGTSGGIGDNEQFF. In DNA form, the CDR3 reads TGTGCCAGCAGCGAATTGGGTACTAGCGGGGGGATAGGGGACAATGAGCAGTTCTTC.